A selection of T cell receptor beta chains follows, all from one sample in a study of somatic mutations in cytotoxic T cells in rheumatoid arthritis. The data were produced by immunoSEQ multiplex PCR, yet TCRdb's version contains in-frame clones alone and is incomplete. The sample records about 14,000 clones, 60% to 85% being singletons. Specimen: CD8+ T cells sorted from blood. These receptors were taken from an adult with rheumatoid arthritis. CDR3s include the opening cysteine and the closing phenylalanine or tryptophan. A D gene is named only where the DNA matches it firmly. Clone size is given for some rows only: seen once, a few or many times, or a class if the clone is expanded.

V gene	clone size	D gene	J gene	CDR3 protein	CDR3 DNA
TRBV15	NA	NA	TRBJ1-5	CATSSPDLIMTQHF	TGTGCCACCAGCAGTCCCGATCTGATCATGACCCAGCATTTT
TRBV9	few	NA	TRBJ2-2	CASSGARTGELFF	TGTGCCAGCAGCGGCGCACGAACCGGGGAGCTGTTTTTT
TRBV4-1	NA	TRBD1	TRBJ1-1	CASSQTGETEAFF	TGCGCCAGCAGCCAGACAGGGGAAACTGAAGCTTTCTTT
TRBV15	NA	NA	TRBJ2-3	CATRFGDGGADTQYF	TGTGCCACCAGATTCGGGGACGGAGGGGCAGATACGCAGTATTTT
TRBV27	NA	TRBD2	TRBJ2-3	CASTFLTAAGAPIDTDTQYF	TGTGCCAGCACCTTCCTAACGGCAGCGGGGGCCCCGATAGACACAGATACGCAGTATTTT
TRBV5-5	NA	NA	TRBJ2-1	CASSSLQVVYYNEQFF	TGTGCCAGCAGCTCGCTACAGGTGGTTTACTACAATGAGCAGTTCTTC
TRBV6-1	few	NA	TRBJ1-2	CASSDTGYGYTF	TGTGCCAGCAGTGATACAGGGTACGGCTACACCTTC
TRBV15	few	NA	TRBJ2-3	CATSRDQGSEQDTQYF	TGTGCCACCAGCAGAGATCAGGGTAGCGAGCAGGATACGCAGTATTTT
TRBV7-6	NA	NA	TRBJ2-1	CASSLGGTYNEQFF	TGTGCCAGCAGCTTAGGCGGAACCTACAATGAGCAGTTCTTC
TRBV29-1	NA	NA	TRBJ2-2	CSGQQQYTGELFF	TGCAGCGGACAACAACAGTACACCGGGGAGCTGTTTTTT
TRBV5-1	NA	NA	TRBJ1-5	CASSPNSNQPQHF	TGCGCCAGCAGCCCGAACAGCAATCAGCCCCAGCATTTT
TRBV4-1	NA	TRBD1	TRBJ1-4	CASNPGTEEKLFF	TGCGCCAGCAACCCCGGGACAGAAGAAAAACTGTTTTTT
TRBV9	NA	TRBD1	TRBJ2-7	CASSTGDSYEQYF	TGTGCCAGCAGCACAGGGGACTCCTACGAGCAGTACTTC
TRBV10-2	NA	NA	TRBJ1-2	CASSVGPGGNYGYTF	TGCGCCAGCAGTGTGGGCCCGGGAGGTAACTATGGCTACACCTTC
TRBV9	NA	TRBD1	TRBJ2-2	CASSLGTGGTGELFF	TGTGCCAGCAGCTTGGGGACAGGGGGGACCGGGGAGCTGTTTTTT
TRBV5-1	NA	NA	TRBJ1-1	CASKTTVNTEAFF	TGCGCCAGCAAAACGACAGTGAACACTGAAGCTTTCTTT
TRBV2	once	NA	TRBJ1-1	CASSRHLGEAFF	TGTGCCAGCAGCAGACACCTCGGGGAAGCTTTCTTT
TRBV4-2	NA	NA	TRBJ1-6	CASSQGRERSSYNSPLHF	TGTGCCAGCAGCCAAGGCAGGGAAAGGAGCTCCTATAATTCACCCCTCCACTTT
TRBV7-6	few	NA	TRBJ1-1	CASSLGATTEAFF	TGTGCCAGCAGCTTAGGGGCCACCACTGAAGCTTTCTTT
TRBV27	NA	TRBD1	TRBJ2-1	CASSLEGTGSYNEQFF	TGTGCCAGCAGTTTAGAGGGGACAGGCTCCTACAATGAGCAGTTCTTC
TRBV4-1	large	NA	TRBJ2-2	CASSGLWTASNTGELFF	TGCGCCAGCAGCGGGCTCTGGACAGCTAGCAACACCGGGGAGCTGTTTTTT
TRBV4-1	NA	NA	TRBJ1-4	CASSQAGLVGEKLFF	TGCGCCAGCAGCCAAGCGGGCCTAGTAGGTGAAAAACTGTTTTTT
TRBV11-3	NA	NA	TRBJ2-3	CASSPRGSDTQYF	TGTGCCAGCAGCCCGCGGGGCTCAGATACGCAGTATTTT
TRBV11-2	NA	TRBD2	TRBJ2-1	CASSFSGAIRGQFF	TGTGCCAGCAGCTTTAGCGGGGCGATAAGAGGGCAGTTCTTC
TRBV7-2	NA	NA	TRBJ1-2	CASSYLGVSYYGYTF	TGTGCCAGCAGCTATTTGGGTGTCAGTTACTATGGCTACACCTTC
TRBV4-2	NA	TRBD2	TRBJ2-2	CASSPREGRNTGELFF	TGTGCCAGCAGCCCACGGGAGGGGCGGAACACCGGGGAGCTGTTTTTT
TRBV7-9	NA	NA	TRBJ2-2	CASTREPTFANTGELFF	TGTGCCAGCACCAGGGAACCCACGTTCGCGAACACCGGGGAGCTGTTTTTT
TRBV6-6	NA	NA	TRBJ2-1	CASSYSNIVGYNEQFF	TGTGCCAGCAGTTACTCGAACATAGTGGGGTACAATGAGCAGTTCTTC
TRBV18	NA	TRBD1	TRBJ2-1	CASSPLLRDRVDYEQFF	TGTGCCAGCTCACCCCTTCTCAGGGACAGGGTTGATTATGAGCAGTTCTTC
TRBV9	NA	TRBD1	TRBJ1-3	CASSDPGGSGNTIYF	TGTGCCAGCAGCGACCCAGGGGGCTCTGGAAACACCATATATTTT
TRBV28	NA	TRBD1	TRBJ1-5	CASSSDRGSFLDQPQHF	TGTGCCAGCAGTTCCGACAGGGGGAGTTTTCTGGATCAGCCCCAGCATTTT
TRBV7-9	NA	NA	TRBJ2-1	CASSTRPDNEQFF	TGTGCCAGCAGCACTCGACCGGACAATGAGCAGTTCTTC
TRBV7-9	NA	NA	TRBJ2-4	CASSLGTNVQYF	TGTGCCAGCAGCTTAGGGACCAACGTACAGTACTTC
TRBV29-1	NA	NA	TRBJ2-1	CSVEEGRRYNEQFF	TGCAGCGTTGAAGAGGGAAGGCGCTACAATGAGCAGTTCTTC
TRBV2	few	NA	TRBJ1-4	CASRGSMSEKLFF	TGTGCCAGCAGGGGCTCGATGTCTGAAAAACTGTTTTTT
TRBV9	NA	NA	TRBJ2-3	CASSGDTQYF	TGTGCCAGCAGCGGCGATACGCAGTATTTT
TRBV6-4	once	NA	TRBJ2-3	CASSPTPMDTQYF	TGTGCCAGCAGTCCTACCCCGATGGATACGCAGTATTTT
TRBV2	NA	TRBD1	TRBJ1-1	CASKDRAGAEAFF	TGTGCCAGCAAGGACAGGGCAGGGGCTGAAGCTTTCTTT
TRBV28	NA	NA	TRBJ1-3	CASSEWGAGNTIYF	TGTGCCAGCAGTGAGTGGGGTGCGGGAAACACCATATATTTT
TRBV5-5	NA	NA	TRBJ1-1	CASSLDGPNTEAFF	TGTGCCAGCAGCTTGGATGGGCCGAACACTGAAGCTTTCTTT